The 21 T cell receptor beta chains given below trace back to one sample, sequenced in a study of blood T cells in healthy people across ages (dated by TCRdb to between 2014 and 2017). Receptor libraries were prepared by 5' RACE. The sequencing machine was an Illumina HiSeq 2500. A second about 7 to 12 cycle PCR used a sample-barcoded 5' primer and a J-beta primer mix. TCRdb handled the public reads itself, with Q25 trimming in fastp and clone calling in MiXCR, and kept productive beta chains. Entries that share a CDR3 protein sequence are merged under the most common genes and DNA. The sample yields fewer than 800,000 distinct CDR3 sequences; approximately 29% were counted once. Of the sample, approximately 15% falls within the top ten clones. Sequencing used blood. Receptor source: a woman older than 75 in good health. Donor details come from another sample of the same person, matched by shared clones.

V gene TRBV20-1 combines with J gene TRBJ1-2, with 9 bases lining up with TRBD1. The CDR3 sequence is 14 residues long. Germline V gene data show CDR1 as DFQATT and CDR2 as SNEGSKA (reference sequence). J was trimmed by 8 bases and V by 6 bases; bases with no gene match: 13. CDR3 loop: CSAPWGDRVEGYTF. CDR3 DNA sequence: TGCAGTGCCCCCTGGGGGGACAGGGTGGAAGGCTACACCTTC.

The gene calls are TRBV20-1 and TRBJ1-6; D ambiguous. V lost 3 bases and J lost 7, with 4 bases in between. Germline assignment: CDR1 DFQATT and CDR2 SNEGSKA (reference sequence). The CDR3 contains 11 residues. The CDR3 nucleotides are TGCAGTGCTAGGCCCAATTCACCCCTCCACTTT. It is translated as CSARPNSPLHF.

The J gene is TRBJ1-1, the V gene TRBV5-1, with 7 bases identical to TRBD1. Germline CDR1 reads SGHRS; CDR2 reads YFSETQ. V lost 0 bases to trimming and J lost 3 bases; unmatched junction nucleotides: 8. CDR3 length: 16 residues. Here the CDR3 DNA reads TGCGCCAGCAGCTTGGCGGGGACAGCGATGGACACTGAAGCTTTCTTT. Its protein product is CASSLAGTAMDTEAFF.

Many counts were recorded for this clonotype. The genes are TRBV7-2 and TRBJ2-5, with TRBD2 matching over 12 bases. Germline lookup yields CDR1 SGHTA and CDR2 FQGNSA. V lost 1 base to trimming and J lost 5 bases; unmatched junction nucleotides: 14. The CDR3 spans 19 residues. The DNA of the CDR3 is TGTGCCAGCAGCTTAGGATACAGGGCTAGCGGGGGGGCAGGGGAGACCCAGTACTTC. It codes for CASSLGYRASGGAGETQYF.

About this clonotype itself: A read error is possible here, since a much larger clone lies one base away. The chain's CDR3 is CACSGGALADTQYF. The CDR3 DNA sequence: TGTGCCTGCAGCGGAGGAGCACTCGCAGATACGCAGTATTTT. The genes are TRBV9 and TRBJ2-3, with D perhaps TRBD2 (5 bases). Germline-derived CDR1 and CDR2 are SGDLS and YYNGEE. The CDR3 contains 14 residues.

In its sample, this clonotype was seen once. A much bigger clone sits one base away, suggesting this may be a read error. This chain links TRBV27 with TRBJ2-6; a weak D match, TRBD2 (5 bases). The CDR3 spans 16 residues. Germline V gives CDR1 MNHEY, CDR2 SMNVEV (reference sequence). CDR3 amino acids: CASSPRGGSRANVRTF. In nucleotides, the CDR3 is TGTGCCAGCAGTCCCCGAGGCGGGTCCCGGGCCAACGTCCGGACTTTC.

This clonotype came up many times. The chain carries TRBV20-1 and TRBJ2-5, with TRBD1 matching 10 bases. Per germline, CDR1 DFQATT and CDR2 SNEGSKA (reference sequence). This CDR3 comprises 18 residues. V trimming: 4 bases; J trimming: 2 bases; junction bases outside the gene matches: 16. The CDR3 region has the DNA TGCAGTGCTAACCGAGGGACAGGGGCGGTCCGGCGTCAAGAGACCCAGTACTTC. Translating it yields CSANRGTGAVRRQETQYF.

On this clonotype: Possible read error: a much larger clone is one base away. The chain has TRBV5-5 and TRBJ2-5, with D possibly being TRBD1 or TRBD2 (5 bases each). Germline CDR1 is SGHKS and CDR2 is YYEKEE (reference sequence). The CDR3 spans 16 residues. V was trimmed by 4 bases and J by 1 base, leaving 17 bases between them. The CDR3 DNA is TGTGCCAGCAGCCCTGGAGGATGGGGCCCCCAAGAGACCCAGTACTTC. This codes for CASSPGGWGPQETQYF.

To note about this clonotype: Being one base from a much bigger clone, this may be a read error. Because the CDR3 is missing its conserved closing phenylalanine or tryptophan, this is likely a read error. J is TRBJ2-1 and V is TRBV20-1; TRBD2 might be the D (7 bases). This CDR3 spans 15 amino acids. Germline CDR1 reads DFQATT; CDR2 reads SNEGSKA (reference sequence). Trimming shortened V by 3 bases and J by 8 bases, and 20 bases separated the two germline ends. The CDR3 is CSASGGLALMDEQFL. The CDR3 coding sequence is TGCAGTGCTAGCGGGGGGCTAGCCCTAATGGATGAGCAGTTCTTA.

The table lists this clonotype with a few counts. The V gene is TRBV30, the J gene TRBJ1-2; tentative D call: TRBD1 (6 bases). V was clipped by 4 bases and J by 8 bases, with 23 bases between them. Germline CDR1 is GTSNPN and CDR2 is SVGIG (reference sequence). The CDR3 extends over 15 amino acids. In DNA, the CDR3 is TGTGCCTGGACTCTTTGGGGGGCTCATCTGGGCGGCTACACCTTC. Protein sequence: CAWTLWGAHLGGYTF.

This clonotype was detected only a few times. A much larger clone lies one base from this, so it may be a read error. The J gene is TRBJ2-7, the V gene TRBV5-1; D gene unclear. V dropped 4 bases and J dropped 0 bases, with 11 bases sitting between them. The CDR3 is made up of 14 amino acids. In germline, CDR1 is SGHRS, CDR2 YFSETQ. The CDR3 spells CASSPDTFSYEQYF. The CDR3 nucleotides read TGCGCCAGCAGCCCCGACACCTTCTCCTACGAGCAGTACTTC.

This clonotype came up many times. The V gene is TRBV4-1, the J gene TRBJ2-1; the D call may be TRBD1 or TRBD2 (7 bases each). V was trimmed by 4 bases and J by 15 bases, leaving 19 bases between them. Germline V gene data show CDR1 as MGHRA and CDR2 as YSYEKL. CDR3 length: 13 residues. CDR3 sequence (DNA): TGCGCCAGCAGCCGTTTACAGGGGCAGCGGGGGTTCTTC. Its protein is CASSRLQGQRGFF.

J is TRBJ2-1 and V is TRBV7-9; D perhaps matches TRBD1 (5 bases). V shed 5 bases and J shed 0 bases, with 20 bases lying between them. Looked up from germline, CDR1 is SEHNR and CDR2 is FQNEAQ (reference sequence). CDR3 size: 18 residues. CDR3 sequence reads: CASSPMGGAQSSYNEQFF. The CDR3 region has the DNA TGTGCCAGCAGCCCGATGGGTGGGGCCCAAAGCTCCTACAATGAGCAGTTCTTC.

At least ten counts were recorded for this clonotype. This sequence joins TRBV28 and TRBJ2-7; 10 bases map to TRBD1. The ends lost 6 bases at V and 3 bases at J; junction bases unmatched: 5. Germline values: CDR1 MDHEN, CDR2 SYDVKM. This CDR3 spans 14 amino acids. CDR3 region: CASRPGQGIYEQYF. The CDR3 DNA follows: TGTGCCAGCAGGCCGGGACAGGGGATCTACGAGCAGTACTTC.

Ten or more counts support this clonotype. The CDR3 nucleotides are TGTGCCAGCTCACCGCGGACAGGGGGGACTGAAGCTTTCTTT. Residues: CASSPRTGGTEAFF. The chain couples TRBV9 to TRBJ1-1; 10 bases map to TRBD1. Germline loops: CDR1 SGDLS, CDR2 YYNGEE. The CDR3 totals 14 residues. V lost 7 bases, J lost 5 bases, and 8 bases stayed unmatched. The full variable domain, in which reference TRBV9 and TRBJ1-1 provide the parts outside the CDR3, is DSGVTQTPKHLITATGQRVTLRCSPRSGDLSVYWYQQSLDQGLQFLIQYYNGEERAKGNILERFSAQQFPDLHSELNLSSLELGDSALYFCASSPRTGGTEAFFGQGTRLTVV.

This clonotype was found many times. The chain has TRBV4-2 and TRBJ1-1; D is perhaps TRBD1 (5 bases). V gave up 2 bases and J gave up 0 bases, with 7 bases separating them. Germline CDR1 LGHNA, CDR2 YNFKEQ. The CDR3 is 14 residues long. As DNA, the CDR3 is TGTGCCAGCAGCCAACGGACAATGAACACTGAAGCTTTCTTT. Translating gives CASSQRTMNTEAFF.

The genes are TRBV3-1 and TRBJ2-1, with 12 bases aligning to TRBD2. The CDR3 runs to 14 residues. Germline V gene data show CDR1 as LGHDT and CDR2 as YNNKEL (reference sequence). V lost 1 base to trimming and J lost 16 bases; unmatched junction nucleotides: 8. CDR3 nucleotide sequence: TGTGCCAGCAGCCAAGGGGCTAGCGGGGGGGCTTTTTTCTTC. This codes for CASSQGASGGAFFF.

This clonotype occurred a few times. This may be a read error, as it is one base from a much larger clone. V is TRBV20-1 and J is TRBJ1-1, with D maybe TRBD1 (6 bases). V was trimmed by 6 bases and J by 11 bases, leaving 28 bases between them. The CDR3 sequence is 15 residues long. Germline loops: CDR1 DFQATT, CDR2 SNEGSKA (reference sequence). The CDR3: CSAPGGGPGPEDAFF. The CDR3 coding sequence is TGCAGTGCGCCCGGGGGGGGCCCCGGGCCCGAGGATGCTTTCTTT.

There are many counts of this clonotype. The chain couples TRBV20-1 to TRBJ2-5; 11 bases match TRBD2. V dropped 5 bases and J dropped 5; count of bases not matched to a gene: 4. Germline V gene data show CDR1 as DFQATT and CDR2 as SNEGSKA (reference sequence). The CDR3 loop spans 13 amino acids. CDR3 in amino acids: CSARTSGWETQYF. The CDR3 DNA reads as TGCAGTGCTCGGACTAGCGGGTGGGAGACCCAGTACTTC.

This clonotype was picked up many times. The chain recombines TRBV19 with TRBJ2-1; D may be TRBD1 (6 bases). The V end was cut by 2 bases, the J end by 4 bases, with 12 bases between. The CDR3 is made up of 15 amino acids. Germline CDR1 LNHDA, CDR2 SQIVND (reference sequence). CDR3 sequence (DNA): TGTGCCAGTAGTATAACAGGGACGGGTTACAATGAGCAGTTCTTC. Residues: CASSITGTGYNEQFF.

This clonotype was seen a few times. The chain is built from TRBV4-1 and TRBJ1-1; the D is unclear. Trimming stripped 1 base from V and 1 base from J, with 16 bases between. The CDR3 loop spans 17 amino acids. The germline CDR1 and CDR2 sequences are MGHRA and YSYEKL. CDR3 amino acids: CASSQGERHSRNTEAFF. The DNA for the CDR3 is TGCGCCAGCAGCCAAGGGGAACGGCACAGCAGGAACACTGAAGCTTTCTTT.